This T cell receptor beta chain was retrieved from a study of blood T cell repertoires in COVID-19 (dated by TCRdb to about 2020). For the study in its entirety: Collaborator samples came from the United States, Italy and Spain and covered acute and convalescent phases of COVID-19. The material from the prospective study consisted of cDNA or gDNA derived from T cells, B-cell-depleted T cells, or PBMCs. Deeply sampled blood TCRbeta repertoires from subjects exposed to, actively infected with, or recovered from COVID-19 were included in the dataset. The repertoires were released in a freely available public database intended as a resource for research on the immune response to SARS-CoV-2. Samples came from the ongoing ImmuneRACE study (first 160 participants) plus 1,254 subjects from 6 global collaborators. A de-identified subject ID, COVID-19 status, age in years and sex were almost always included in the sample metadata. HLA class I and class II types, where available, came from metadata supplied by the sample provider rather than from assay-based typing.

TCRbeta CDR3 regions were amplified from genomic DNA using the immunoSEQ Assay, a bias-controlled multiplex PCR. The paper's processing steps were these. Within the assay, amplification of reference gene primers was used to estimate how many nucleated cells each sample contained. Sequence reads were collapsed and filtered to measure the absolute abundance of every unique TCRbeta CDR3 rearrangement. For each sample, productive Simpson clonality was calculated as the square root of Simpson's diversity index across productive rearrangements. The table comes from immuneACCESS by way of TCRdb, which keeps in-frame sequences with V and J called. Part of the clones is missing from these tables; in studies checked, under half for an unresolved V gene and the rest for unknown reasons. Clone size and V and J calls were adopted from that table, with D and trimming inferred from the DNA. The sample includes about 340,000 clones, with 75% to 90% observed a single time. The biggest ten clones account for 7.1% of the sample.

The germline V gene gives CDR1 as SNHLY and CDR2 as FYNNEI. The CDR3 covers 15 residues, taking in both the cysteine and the phenylalanine. Of all the DNA, just the CDR3 is kept, 45 bases in frame from base 1. Unmatched junction bases come to 5, with V trimmed by 6 bases and J by 0 bases. At one collaborating source in Seattle, patients were enrolled during active infection and were followed longitudinally through the course of disease. Each collaborating institution followed its own protocols to collect whole blood in K2EDTA tubes. Collaborator samples were shipped for TCRbeta analysis as frozen whole blood, isolated PBMCs, or DNA extracted from either sample type. The paper's findings and limits, for the study overall: The amount of clinical and demographic metadata varied by source and participant and was provided uncurated.

Concerning this clone: What antigen it recognizes has not been identified. The record has no base qualities; no much larger clone is one base away.

The sequence links TRBV2 to TRBJ2-3; 8 central bases correspond to TRBD1. The sample was peripheral blood. This clonotype originated in a woman aged 60-70 years with COVID-19, enrolled during active disease. The bases read TGTGCCAGCAGGGAGACAGGGGCTAGCACAGATACGCAGTATTTT. Its amino acids are CASRETGASTDTQYF.